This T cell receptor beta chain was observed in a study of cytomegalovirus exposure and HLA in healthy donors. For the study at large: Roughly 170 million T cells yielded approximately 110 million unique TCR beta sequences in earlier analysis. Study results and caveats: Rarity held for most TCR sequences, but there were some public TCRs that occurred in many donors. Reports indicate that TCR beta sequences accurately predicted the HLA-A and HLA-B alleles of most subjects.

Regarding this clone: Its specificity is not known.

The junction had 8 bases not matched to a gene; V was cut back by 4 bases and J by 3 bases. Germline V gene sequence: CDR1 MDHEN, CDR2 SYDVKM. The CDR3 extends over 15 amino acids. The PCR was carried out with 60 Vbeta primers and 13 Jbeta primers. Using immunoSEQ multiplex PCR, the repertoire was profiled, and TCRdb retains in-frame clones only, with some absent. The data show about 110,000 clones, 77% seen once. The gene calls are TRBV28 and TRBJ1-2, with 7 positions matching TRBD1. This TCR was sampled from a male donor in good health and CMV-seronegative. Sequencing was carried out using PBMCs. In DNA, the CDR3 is TGTGCCAGCAGTTACGGACAGGCCCTTGACTATGGCTACACCTTC. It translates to CASSYGQALDYGYTF.